This T cell receptor (beta chain) was profiled in a study of response to subunit inactivated influenza vaccine. Findings and caveats of the study: It was suggested by the authors that few new T cells are recruited by each seasonal influenza vaccination.

MiXCR, applied by TCRdb to the RT-PCR reads, yields one record per CDR3 protein. The sample consists of around 520,000 distinct CDR3 sequences, around 25% of them appearing once. The V and J ends lost 3 bases and 1 base respectively, with 10 bases between them. This CDR3 has 15 amino acids. This clonotype appeared a few times. Its antigen is currently unknown. The sequences come from CD4+ T cells sorted from PBMCs, collected less than 6 days after vaccination. The clonotype comes from a man aged 50 to 60 who received an inactivated influenza vaccine. The V call is TRBV12-3 or TRBV12-4, the J call TRBJ2-4; the D is unclear. CDR3 region: CASSFDTTAKNIQYF. The CDR3 coding sequence is TGTGCCAGCAGTTTCGACACTACGGCCAAAAACATTCAGTACTTC.